The 21 T cell receptor beta chains reported below all come from one sample, sequenced in a study of CD4 and CD8 cells across lung adenocarcinoma regions. TCRdb re-derived calls from the PCR reads in MiXCR, one entry per CDR3 protein. The data hold some 8,400 distinct CDR3 sequences, with roughly 52% observed a single time. Sequencing was performed on CD8+ T cells from the center of a lung tumor. The source is a female donor with lung adenocarcinoma. The CD4 and CD8 labels of this study may be unreliable.

The chain carries TRBV6-1 and TRBJ2-4; D is uncertain. This CDR3 region has 12 residues. CDR1 and CDR2 from the germline V gene are MNHNS and SASEGT. V gave up 8 bases and J gave up 13 bases, with 18 bases separating them. CDR3 region: CASRKTANVQYF. The DNA of the CDR3 is TGTGCCAGCCGTAAAACAGCGAACGTGCAGTACTTC.

This rearrangement joins TRBV7-9 to TRBJ2-3, with D possibly TRBD1 on 7 matching bases. Germline V CDR1 and CDR2: SEHNR, FQNEAQ (reference sequence). V gave up 3 bases and J gave up 6 bases, with 25 bases separating them. The CDR3 spans 18 residues. CDR3 protein: CASSFKMYGGGGRDTQYF. DNA for the CDR3: TGTGCCAGCAGCTTTAAAATGTATGGTGGAGGGGGCCGGGATACGCAGTATTTT.

Points on this clonotype: Germline and junction disagree at one end, which may indicate a read error. V gene TRBV6-5 combines with J gene TRBJ2-4; D possibly corresponds to TRBD2 (6 bases). Germline CDR1 reads MNHEY; CDR2 reads SVGAGI. This CDR3 is built from 16 residues. The CDR3 loop reads CASSYSAGRAEDMQYF. In DNA form, the CDR3 reads TGTGCCAGCAGTTACTCGGCGGGGCGAGCCGAAGACATGCAGTACTTC.

The chain recombines TRBV6-1 with TRBJ2-4; D is ambiguous. The tail of the sequence fits TRBJ2-5 better, so the J call may be wrong. The length of the CDR3 is 16 residues. Germline CDR1 reads MNHNS; CDR2 reads SASEGT. For the CDR3, the DNA is TGTGCCAGCACCCTCTCCGGTGGCCGTGGGGATGAGACCCAGTACTTC. Protein product: CASTLSGGRGDETQYF.

This clonotype was counted a few times. The V call is TRBV6-5, the J call TRBJ2-1; D may be TRBD1 (8 bases). The closer fit of TRBJ2-7 to the DNA end suggests the J call may be wrong. This CDR3 is 15 amino acids long. Germline CDR1 reads MNHEY; CDR2 reads SVGAGI. CDR3 sequence (DNA): TGTGCCAGCAGTTACGGACAGGGAGGGCCTGACGAGCAGTACTTC. As protein: CASSYGQGGPDEQYF.

This clonotype occurred many times. This sequence joins TRBV29-1 and TRBJ2-7; no definite D call. V lost 0 bases and J 1 base, leaving 4 bases between the germline ends. The CDR3 is 12 residues long. Germline V gene lookup returns CDR1 SQVTM and CDR2 ANQGSEA. CDR3: CSVEEGSYEQYF. In DNA form, the CDR3 reads TGCAGCGTTGAAGAAGGGTCCTACGAGCAGTACTTC.

This clonotype has just a few counts. The gene calls are TRBV6-5 and TRBJ2-1; 7 bases are shared with TRBD1. CDR1 and CDR2 (germline): MNHEY, SVGAGI. The CDR3 has 12 amino acids. The V segment lost 4 bases and the J segment 11 bases; nucleotides outside the gene matches: 5. CDR3 sequence: CASSSQQGKQFF. The CDR3 DNA reads TGTGCCAGCAGTTCCCAACAGGGGAAGCAGTTCTTC.

As to this clonotype: Because the CDR3 is missing its conserved closing phenylalanine or tryptophan, this is likely a read error. It is unclear where the CDR3 begins or ends on the DNA, so no DNA is shown, and the CDR3 is as TCRdb lists it. This rearrangement joins TRBV7-2 to TRBJ2-5. Looked up from germline, CDR1 is SGHTA and CDR2 is FQGNSA. The CDR3 is 13 residues long, counting both termini. The CDR3 spells CASSLAPRETQHL.

This clonotype was counted ten times or more. This chain connects TRBV12-3 or TRBV12-4 to TRBJ2-5; D call uncertain. V shed 1 base and J shed 2 bases, with 8 bases lying between them. The CDR3 consists of 14 residues. The CDR3 nucleotides read TGTGCCAGCAGTTTAGTTCGTCGTCAAGAGACCCAGTACTTC. Its translation: CASSLVRRQETQYF.

This clonotype is categorized as large. The CDR3 loop is CASTPGGTDTQYF. In DNA form, the CDR3 reads TGTGCCAGCACCCCAGGGGGCACAGATACGCAGTATTTT. The chain recombines TRBV7-2 with TRBJ2-3, with D possibly TRBD1 on 6 matching bases. V was cut by 7 bases and J by 1 base, with 9 bases left in between. Per the germline V gene, CDR1 is SGHTA and CDR2 is FQGNSA. The CDR3 runs to 13 residues.

This clonotype was seen only a few times. The V call is TRBV25-1, the J call TRBJ2-7; maybe TRBD2 (5 bases). V lost 5 bases to trimming and J lost 1 base, with 12 bases between them. CDR1 and CDR2 (germline): MGHDK, SYGVNS. The CDR3 runs to 14 residues. CDR3: CASSRRGPSYEQYF. The CDR3 DNA is TGTGCCAGCAGTAGGCGAGGGCCGTCCTACGAGCAGTACTTC.

This clonotype qualifies as medium-sized. V usage is TRBV6-1 and J usage is TRBJ2-1, with TRBD2 matching 7 bases. V shed 7 bases and J 10 bases; nucleotides not matched to a gene: 10. The CDR3 has 13 amino acids. Germline CDR1 reads MNHNS; CDR2 reads SASEGT. The CDR3 nucleotides are TGTGCCAGCATCGGCGGGAGTTGGTACGAGCAGTTCTTC. Amino acid sequence: CASIGGSWYEQFF.

A note on this clonotype: The junction and the germline gene differ at one end; a read error may be behind it. The CDR3 is CASSQELNGEQFF. The CDR3 DNA is TGCGCCAGCAGCCAAGAACTTAACGGTGAGCAGTTTTTT. The V gene is TRBV4-3, the J gene TRBJ2-2; D is unclear. This CDR3 comprises 13 residues. CDR1 and CDR2 (germline): LGHNA, YSLEER.

This clonotype was found many times. The chain combines TRBV6-1 with TRBJ2-1; 7 bases are a match to TRBD2. The DNA end is more similar to TRBJ2-7, so the J call may be wrong. The CDR3 contains 16 residues. The germline V gene has CDR1 MNHNS and CDR2 SASEGT. Here the CDR3 reads CASRSASGSYYNEQYF. CDR3 DNA sequence: TGTGCCAGCAGATCGGCTAGCGGATCCTACTACAATGAGCAGTACTTC.

The chain links TRBV11-1 to TRBJ2-3, with D tentatively TRBD1 or TRBD2 (6 bases each). The better agreement between TRBJ2-7 and the DNA end casts doubt on the J call. Germline loops: CDR1 SGHAT, CDR2 FQDESV (reference sequence). This CDR3 region has 15 residues. The CDR3 sequence: CAAGFGGPGADTQYF. Here the CDR3 DNA reads TGTGCCGCGGGGTTCGGGGGCCCAGGCGCAGATACGCAGTACTTC.

This clonotype occurred many times. The chain combines TRBV27 with TRBJ2-2; possible D gene TRBD1, 6 bases. Germline V gene data show CDR1 as MNHEY and CDR2 as SMNVEV (reference sequence). CDR3 length: 16 amino acids. Trimming took off 8 bases at V and 6 bases at J, with 22 bases between the two ends. The DNA of the CDR3 is TGTGCCAGCCGATATTCGGGACAAATCAACTCCGGGGAGCTGTTTTTT. Translating it yields CASRYSGQINSGELFF.

The chain carries TRBV4-2 and TRBJ2-3, with 9 nucleotides matching TRBD2. This CDR3 contains 15 residues. The junction had 3 bases not matched to a gene; V was cut back by 0 bases and J by 5 bases. In germline, CDR1 is LGHNA, CDR2 YNFKEQ. CDR3 in DNA: TGTGCCAGCAGCCAAGAGCGGGAGGGCCAAGATACGCAGTATTTT. Translated: CASSQEREGQDTQYF.

Points on this clonotype: The junction and the germline gene differ at one end; a read error may be behind it. This chain links TRBV11-2 with TRBJ2-3, with 8 bases identical to TRBD2. The CDR3 contains 15 residues. The germline gives CDR1 SGHAT, CDR2 FQNNGV. The CDR3 region has the DNA TGTGCCGGGGGCCTCGGGGGGGGGCCCCAAGATACGCAGTATTTC. Its protein is CAGGLGGGPQDTQYF.

The genes are TRBV7-2 and TRBJ2-3; no definite D call. Germline assignment: CDR1 SGHTA and CDR2 FQGNSA. CDR3 length equals 16 residues. V lost 2 bases and J 3 bases, leaving 15 bases between the germline ends. CDR3 nucleotides: TGTGCCAGCAGCTTAATCGGTCTTCCCCGGACAGATACGCAGTATTTT. Translating it yields CASSLIGLPRTDTQYF.

This clonotype was detected only a few times. The genes are TRBV5-1 and TRBJ2-6, with TRBD1 as a possible D gene (6 bases). Germline-derived CDR1 and CDR2 are SGHRS and YFSETQ. The CDR3 extends over 17 amino acids. V was trimmed by 0 bases and J by 4 bases, leaving 14 bases between them. CDR3 bases: TGCGCCAGCAGCTTGGGGGGACAAAGGGCGGGGGCCAACGTCCTGACTTTC. Translated: CASSLGGQRAGANVLTF.

This clonotype was detected only a few times. The chain is built from TRBV6-9 and TRBJ2-5; 9 positions match TRBD2. Germline V lookup: CDR1 MNHGY, CDR2 SVAAGI. The V segment lost 2 bases and the J segment 1 base; nucleotides outside the gene matches: 5. The CDR3 loop spans 16 amino acids. The CDR3 loop reads CASSYPSGGPQETQYF. The CDR3 DNA reads as TGTGCCAGCAGTTATCCGAGCGGGGGGCCCCAAGAGACCCAGTACTTC.